This TCR beta chain came from a study of blood T cell repertoires in COVID-19. Sequencing was performed with immunoSEQ multiplex PCR; in TCRdb, only in-frame clones are kept and a portion is missing. The sample contains 200,000 to 250,000 clones, 80% to 90% of which appear only once. The CDR3 is 15 residues long. CDR1 and CDR2 from the germline V gene are SGHTA and FQGTGA. V shed 3 bases, J shed 4 bases, and the junction held 4 bases outside the gene matches. The participants were between roughly 18 and 90 years old and came from 24 US areas. Participants reported their clinical history, and cohort assignment relied on those reports.

The rearrangement links TRBV7-3 to TRBJ2-1, with 9 nucleotides matching TRBD2. Sequencing used PBMCs or T cells enriched from blood (not recorded which). The TCR sequence derives from a woman aged 45-60 years who had been exposed to COVID-19. In DNA form, the CDR3 reads TGTGCCAGCAGCTTGCTAGCGGGGTCTTACAATGAGCAGTTCTTC. Amino acid sequence: CASSLLAGSYNEQFF.